Listed here are 17 T cell receptor beta chains from one sample, sequenced in a study of cytomegalovirus exposure and HLA in healthy donors. The study ran its PCR with 60 Vbeta and 13 Jbeta primers. The data were produced by immunoSEQ multiplex PCR, yet TCRdb's version contains in-frame clones alone and is incomplete. Of some 140,000 clones listed, about three quarters are singletons. Input material: PBMCs. The receptor source for this set is a male donor in good health and CMV-seropositive.

About this clone itself: Additional DNA sequences in this sample encode the identical CDR3. The rearrangement joins TRBV6-5 to TRBJ1-1, with D unclear. The length of the CDR3 is 13 residues. The V gene's germline CDR1 is MNHEY and CDR2 SVGAGI. V lost 3 bases and J 1 base, leaving 6 bases between the germline ends. The CDR3 sequence: CASSYSRNTEAFF. CDR3 DNA: TGTGCCAGCAGTTATAGCCGGAACACTGAAGCTTTCTTT.

This sequence joins TRBV5-5 and TRBJ1-6, with TRBD1 matching 8 bases. With 0 bases clipped from V and 7 bases from J, the junction kept 9 bases outside the gene matches. The CDR3 sequence is 17 residues long. CDR1 SGHKS and CDR2 YYEKEE come from the germline V gene (reference sequence). The CDR3 is CASSLGPRQGTNSPLHF. CDR3 in DNA: TGTGCCAGCAGCTTGGGGCCCCGACAGGGGACGAATTCACCCCTCCACTTT.

DNA of the CDR3: TGTGCCAGCAGTTACCGGCTAGCGGGAGATACCGGGGAGCTGTTTTTT. It is translated as CASSYRLAGDTGELFF. The rearrangement links TRBV6-5 to TRBJ2-2; 10 bases are a match to TRBD2. The V gene end was trimmed by 2 bases and the J gene end by 5 bases; junction bases not matched to a gene: 5. The CDR3 sequence is 16 residues long. Germline assignment: CDR1 MNHEY and CDR2 SVGAGI.

This clone was seen a few times. The rearrangement uses TRBV10-3 and TRBJ2-5, with a weak D call TRBD1 (5 bases). V was clipped by 2 bases and J by 5 bases, with 15 bases between them. Germline CDR1 reads ENHRY; CDR2 reads SYGVKD. There are 15 residues in the CDR3. The CDR3 DNA reads TGTGCCATCAGTGAGGTTCAGGGATGGACGGAGACCCAGTACTTC. Amino acid sequence: CAISEVQGWTETQYF.

V and J are TRBV6-1 and TRBJ1-5, with D tentatively TRBD1 (6 bases). Trimming removed 3 bases from V and 5 bases from J, with 8 bases in between. The CDR3 consists of 13 residues. CDR1 MNHNS and CDR2 SASEGT come from the germline V gene. In DNA form, the CDR3 reads TGTGCCAGCAGTGAGAACAGGGATCAGCCCCAGCATTTT. Translating gives CASSENRDQPQHF.

This clone was seen a single time. As DNA, the CDR3 is TGTGCCAGCTCACCGGGCGACAGAAAAAACATTCAGTACTTC. Encoded protein: CASSPGDRKNIQYF. The chain recombines TRBV18 with TRBJ2-4, with D tentatively TRBD1 (5 bases). Germline V gene lookup returns CDR1 KGHSH and CDR2 LQKENI. The CDR3 spans 14 residues. V dropped 3 bases and J dropped 4 bases, with 10 bases sitting between them. Complete variable domain (other parts from reference TRBV18 and TRBJ2-4): NAGVMQNPRHLVRRRGQEARLRCSPMKGHSHVYWYRQLPEEGLKFMVYLQKENIIDESGMPKERFSAEFPKEGPSILRIQQVVRGDSAAYFCASSPGDRKNIQYFGAGTRLSVL.

This chain uses TRBV5-1 with TRBJ1-1; D not certain. Trimming removed 2 bases at V and 1 base at J, with 9 bases between. The germline V gene encodes CDR1 SGHRS and CDR2 YFSETQ. CDR3 length: 14 amino acids. In nucleotides, the CDR3 is TGCGCCAGCAGCTTCGGCAGGTCGAACACTGAAGCTTTCTTT. Amino acids: CASSFGRSNTEAFF.

This clone was observed a single time. This chain joins TRBV6-5 and TRBJ2-1; no clear D gene. This CDR3 is 14 amino acids long. In germline, CDR1 is MNHEY, CDR2 SVGAGI. The V end was cut by 2 bases, the J end by 9 bases, with 14 bases between. CDR3 amino acids: CASSYESVPGEQFF. The CDR3 DNA is TGTGCCAGCAGTTACGAGTCCGTTCCCGGTGAGCAGTTCTTC.

V is TRBV30 and J is TRBJ1-2, with TRBD1 as a possible D gene (5 bases). CDR3 length: 13 residues. Trimming shortened V by 4 bases and J by 7 bases, and 16 bases separated the two germline ends. Germline V gene lookup returns CDR1 GTSNPN and CDR2 SVGIG (reference sequence). The CDR3 DNA reads TGTGCCTGGATTGACGCGGGACCGGCTGGCTACACCTTC. Translation gives CAWIDAGPAGYTF. The variable domain in full, completed from reference TRBV30 and TRBJ1-2, reads SQTIHQWPATLVQPVGSPLSLECTVEGTSNPNLYWYRQAAGRGLQLLFYSVGIGQISSEVPQNLSASRPQDRQFILSSKKLLLSDSGFYLCAWIDAGPAGYTFGSGTRLTVV.

The J gene is TRBJ2-7, the V gene TRBV11-2, with a weak D call TRBD1 (6 bases). The CDR3 covers 16 residues. V lost 1 base and J lost 0, with 13 bases in between. Germline values: CDR1 SGHAT, CDR2 FQNNGV. The CDR3 coding sequence is TGTGCCAGCAGCTTAGTTCCGACAGGCTACTCCTACGAGCAGTACTTC. Protein product: CASSLVPTGYSYEQYF.

This clone occurred a few times. The chain recombines TRBV6-1 with TRBJ2-3; 7 bases map to TRBD2. The germline CDR1 and CDR2 sequences are MNHNS and SASEGT. Trimming at V came to 6 bases and at J to 7 bases, leaving 10 bases not matched to a gene. There are 14 residues in the CDR3. The CDR3 bases are TGTGCCAGCAGGGAAACTAGCGTGGGGAATACGCAGTATTTT. Its protein product is CASRETSVGNTQYF.

This clone was picked up one time. The chain combines TRBV6-1 with TRBJ2-3; the D is unclear. This CDR3 is built from 15 residues. Looked up from germline, CDR1 is MNHNS and CDR2 is SASEGT. V was pared by 6 bases and J by 7 bases, with 20 bases between. CDR3 bases: TGTGCCAGCAGCCTTACACAAAACGCAGGTCATACGCAGTATTTT. Residues: CASSLTQNAGHTQYF.

CDR3 sequence reads: CASSSAGLASEQFF. The DNA for the CDR3 is TGTGCCAGCAGCTCGGCGGGACTAGCATCCGAGCAGTTCTTC. This sequence joins TRBV5-4 and TRBJ2-1; 9 nucleotides agree with TRBD2. The CDR3 spans 14 residues. Unmatched junction bases numbered 8, after V lost 3 bases and J lost 10 bases. Germline V CDR1 and CDR2: SGHNT, YYREEE (reference sequence).

This clone was observed a handful of times. The chain combines TRBV5-1 with TRBJ1-1, with D hard to call. CDR1 SGHRS and CDR2 YFSETQ come from the germline V gene. The CDR3 consists of 14 residues. The V end was cut by 1 base, the J end by 2 bases, with 9 bases between. This CDR3 is CASSLSGENTEAFF. The CDR3 DNA sequence: TGCGCCAGCAGCTTGTCGGGAGAAAACACTGAAGCTTTCTTT. The complete variable domain, with remaining parts taken from reference TRBV5-1 and TRBJ1-1, reads KAGVTQTPRYLIKTRGQQVTLSCSPISGHRSVSWYQQTPGQGLQFLFEYFSETQRNKGNFPGRFSGRQFSNSRSEMNVSTLELGDSALYLCASSLSGENTEAFFGQGTRLTVV.

This rearrangement joins TRBV5-4 to TRBJ2-3; 8 nucleotides line up with TRBD1. This CDR3 spans 14 amino acids. Germline CDR1 and CDR2: SGHNT and YYREEE (reference sequence). The J segment lost 4 bases and the V segment lost 3 bases, leaving 4 bases of the junction unmatched. CDR3 region: CASSSAGGPDTQYF. The CDR3 DNA is TGTGCCAGCAGCTCGGCAGGGGGCCCAGATACGCAGTATTTT.

The gene calls are TRBV7-9 and TRBJ2-5; 7 bases align to TRBD2. CDR1 is SEHNR and CDR2 is FQNEAQ in the germline V gene (reference sequence). The CDR3 covers 14 residues. Trimming cost V 4 bases and J 1 base; bases outside gene matches: 3. The DNA for the CDR3 is TGTGCCAGCAGCTCTCCGGGGGGCCAAGAGACCCAGTACTTC. Its translation is CASSSPGGQETQYF.

The CDR3 coding sequence is TGTGCCAGCAACACCATGGGGGGTGGGTGGGTTCAGCCCCAGCATTTT. The encoded protein is CASNTMGGGWVQPQHF. The chain couples TRBV2 to TRBJ1-5; maybe TRBD1 (5 bases). V shed 7 bases and J shed 6 bases, with 22 bases lying between them. The germline gives CDR1 SNHLY, CDR2 FYNNEI. The CDR3 totals 16 residues. Full variable domain (rest looked up from reference TRBV2 and TRBJ1-5): EPEVTQTPSHQVTQMGQEVILRCVPISNHLYFYWYRQILGQKVEFLVSFYNNEISEKSEIFDDQFSVERPDGSNFTLKIRSTKLEDSAMYFCASNTMGGGWVQPQHFGDGTRLSIL.